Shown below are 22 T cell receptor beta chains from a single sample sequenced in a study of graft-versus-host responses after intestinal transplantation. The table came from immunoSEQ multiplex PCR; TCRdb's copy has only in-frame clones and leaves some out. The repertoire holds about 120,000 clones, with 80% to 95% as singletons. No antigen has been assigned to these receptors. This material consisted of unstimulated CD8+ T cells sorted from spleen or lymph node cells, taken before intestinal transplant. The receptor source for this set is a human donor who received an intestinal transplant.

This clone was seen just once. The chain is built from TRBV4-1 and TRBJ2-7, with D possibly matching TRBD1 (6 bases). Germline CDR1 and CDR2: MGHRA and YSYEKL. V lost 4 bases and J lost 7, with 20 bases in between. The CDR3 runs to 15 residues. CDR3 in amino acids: CASSPLPPGVYEQYF. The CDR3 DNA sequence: TGCGCCAGCAGCCCCCTACCGCCAGGGGTTTATGAGCAGTACTTC.

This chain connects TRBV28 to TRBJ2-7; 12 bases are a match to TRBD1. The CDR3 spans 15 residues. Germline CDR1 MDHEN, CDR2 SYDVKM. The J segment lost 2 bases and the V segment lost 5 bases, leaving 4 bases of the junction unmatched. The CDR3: CASSGTGGSTYEQYF. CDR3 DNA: TGTGCCAGCAGTGGGACAGGGGGCTCTACCTACGAGCAGTACTTC.

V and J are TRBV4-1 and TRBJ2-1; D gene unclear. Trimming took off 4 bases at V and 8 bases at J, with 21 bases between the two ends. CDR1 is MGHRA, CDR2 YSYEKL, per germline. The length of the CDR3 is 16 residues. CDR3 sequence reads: CASSPMGNRFTHEQFF. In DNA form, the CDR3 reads TGCGCCAGCAGCCCCATGGGTAATAGGTTCACTCATGAGCAGTTCTTC.

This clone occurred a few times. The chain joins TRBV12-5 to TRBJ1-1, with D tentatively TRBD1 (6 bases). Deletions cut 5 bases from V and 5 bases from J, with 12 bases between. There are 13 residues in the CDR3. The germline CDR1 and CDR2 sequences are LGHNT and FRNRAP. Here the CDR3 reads CASGPGVETEAFF. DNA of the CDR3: TGTGCTAGTGGTCCAGGGGTAGAGACTGAAGCTTTCTTT.

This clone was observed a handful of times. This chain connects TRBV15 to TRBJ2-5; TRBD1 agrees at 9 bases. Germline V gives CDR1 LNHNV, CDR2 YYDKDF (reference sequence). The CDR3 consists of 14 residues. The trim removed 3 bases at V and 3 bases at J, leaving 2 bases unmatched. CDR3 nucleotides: TGTGCCACCAGCAGTCGGACAGGGGAAGAGACCCAGTACTTC. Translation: CATSSRTGEETQYF.

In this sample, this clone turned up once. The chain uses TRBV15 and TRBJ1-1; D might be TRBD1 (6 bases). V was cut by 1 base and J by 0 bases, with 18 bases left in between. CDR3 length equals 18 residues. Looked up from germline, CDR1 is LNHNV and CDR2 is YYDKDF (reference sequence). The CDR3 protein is CATSRVGGISSLNTEAFF. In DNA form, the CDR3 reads TGTGCCACCAGCAGAGTTGGGGGCATCTCCTCACTGAACACTGAAGCTTTCTTT.

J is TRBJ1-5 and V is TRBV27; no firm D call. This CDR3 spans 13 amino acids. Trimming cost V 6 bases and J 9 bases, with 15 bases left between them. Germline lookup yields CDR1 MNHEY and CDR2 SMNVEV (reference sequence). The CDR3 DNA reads TGTGCCAGCAGCACCTCGGCCCTAGGGCCCCAGCATTTT. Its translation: CASSTSALGPQHF.

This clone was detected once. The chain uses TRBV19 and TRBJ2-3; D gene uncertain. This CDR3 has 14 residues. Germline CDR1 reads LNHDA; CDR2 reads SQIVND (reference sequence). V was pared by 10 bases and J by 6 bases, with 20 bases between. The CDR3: CATSNLGFPDTQYF. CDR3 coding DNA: TGTGCCACCTCAAACCTAGGGTTCCCGGATACGCAGTATTTT.

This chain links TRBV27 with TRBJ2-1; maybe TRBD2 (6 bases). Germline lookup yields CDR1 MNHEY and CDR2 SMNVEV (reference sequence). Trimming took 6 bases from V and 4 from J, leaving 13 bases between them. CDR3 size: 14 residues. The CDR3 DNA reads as TGTGCCAGCAGATTTGGGGGGTCTTACAATGAGCAGTTCTTC. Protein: CASRFGGSYNEQFF.

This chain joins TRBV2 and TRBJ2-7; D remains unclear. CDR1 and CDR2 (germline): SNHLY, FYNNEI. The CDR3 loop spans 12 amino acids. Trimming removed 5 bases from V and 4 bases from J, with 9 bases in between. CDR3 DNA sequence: TGTGCCAGCAGTTCCGCGAGTTACGAGCAGTACTTC. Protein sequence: CASSSASYEQYF.

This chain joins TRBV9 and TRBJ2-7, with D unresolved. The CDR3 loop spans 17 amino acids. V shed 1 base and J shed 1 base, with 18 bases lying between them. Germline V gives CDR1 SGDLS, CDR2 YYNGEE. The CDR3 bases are TGTGCCAGCAGCGTATCTTCCCCGTTCGGAGATTCCTACGAGCAGTACTTC. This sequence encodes CASSVSSPFGDSYEQYF.

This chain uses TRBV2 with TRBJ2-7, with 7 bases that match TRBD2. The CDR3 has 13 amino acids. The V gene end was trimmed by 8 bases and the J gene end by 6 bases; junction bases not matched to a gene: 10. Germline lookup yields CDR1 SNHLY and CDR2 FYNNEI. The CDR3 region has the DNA TGTGCCAGCGTAAGCGGGACCTTCCTCGAGCAGTACTTC. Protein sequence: CASVSGTFLEQYF.

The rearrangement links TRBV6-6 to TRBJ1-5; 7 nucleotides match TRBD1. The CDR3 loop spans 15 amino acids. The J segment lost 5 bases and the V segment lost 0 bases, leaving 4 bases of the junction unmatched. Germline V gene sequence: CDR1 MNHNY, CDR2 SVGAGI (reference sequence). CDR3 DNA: TGTGCCAGCAGTTACTCCAGGGGGGGCCATCAGCCCCAGCATTTT. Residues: CASSYSRGGHQPQHF.

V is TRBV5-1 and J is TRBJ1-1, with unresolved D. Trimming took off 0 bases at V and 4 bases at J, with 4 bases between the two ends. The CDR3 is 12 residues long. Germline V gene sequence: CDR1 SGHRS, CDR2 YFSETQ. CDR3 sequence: CASSLDVTEAFF. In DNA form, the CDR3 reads TGCGCCAGCAGCTTGGATGTCACTGAAGCTTTCTTT.

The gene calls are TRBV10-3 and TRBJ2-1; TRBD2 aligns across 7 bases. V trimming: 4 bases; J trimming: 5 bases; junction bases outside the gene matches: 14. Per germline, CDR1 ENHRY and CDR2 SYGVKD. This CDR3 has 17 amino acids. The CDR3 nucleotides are TGTGCCATCAGTGGCGGGGGTAGCGGAAGTACGGACAATGAGCAGTTCTTC. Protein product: CAISGGGSGSTDNEQFF.

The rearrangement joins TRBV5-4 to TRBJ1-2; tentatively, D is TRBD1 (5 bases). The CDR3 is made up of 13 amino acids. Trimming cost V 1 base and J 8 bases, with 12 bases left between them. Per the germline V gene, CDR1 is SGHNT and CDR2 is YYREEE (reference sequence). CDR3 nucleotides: TGTGCCAGCAGCTTGAGCGGGGCACGGGGCTACACCTTC. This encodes CASSLSGARGYTF. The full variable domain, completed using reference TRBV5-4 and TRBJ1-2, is ETGVTQSPTHLIKTRGQQVTLRCSSQSGHNTVSWYQQALGQGPQFIFQYYREEENGRGNFPPRFSGLQFPNYSSELNVNALELDDSALYLCASSLSGARGYTFGSGTRLTVV.

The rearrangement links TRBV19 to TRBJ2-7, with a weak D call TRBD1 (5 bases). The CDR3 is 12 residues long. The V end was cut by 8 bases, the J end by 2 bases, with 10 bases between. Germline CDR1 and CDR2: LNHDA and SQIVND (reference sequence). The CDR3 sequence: CASGDSTYEQYF. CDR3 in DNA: TGTGCCAGTGGTGACAGTACCTACGAGCAGTACTTC.

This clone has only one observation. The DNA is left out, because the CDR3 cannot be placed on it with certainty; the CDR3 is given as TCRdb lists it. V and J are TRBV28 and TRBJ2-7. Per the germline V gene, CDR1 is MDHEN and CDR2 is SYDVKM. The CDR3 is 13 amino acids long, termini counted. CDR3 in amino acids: CASSFGPGYEQYF.

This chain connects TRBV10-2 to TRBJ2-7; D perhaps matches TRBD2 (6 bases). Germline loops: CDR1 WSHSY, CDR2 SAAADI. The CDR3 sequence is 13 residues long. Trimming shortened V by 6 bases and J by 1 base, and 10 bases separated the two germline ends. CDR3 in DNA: TGCGCCAGCAGAGCGGGTCTATCCTACGAGCAGTACTTC. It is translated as CASRAGLSYEQYF.

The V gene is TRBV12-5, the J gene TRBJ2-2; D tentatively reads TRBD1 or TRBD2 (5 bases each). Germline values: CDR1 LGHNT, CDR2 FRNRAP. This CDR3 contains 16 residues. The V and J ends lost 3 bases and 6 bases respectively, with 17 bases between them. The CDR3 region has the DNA TGTGCTAGTGGTTTTAAGGGGTGGGGAGAAGCCGGGGAGCTGTTTTTT. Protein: CASGFKGWGEAGELFF.

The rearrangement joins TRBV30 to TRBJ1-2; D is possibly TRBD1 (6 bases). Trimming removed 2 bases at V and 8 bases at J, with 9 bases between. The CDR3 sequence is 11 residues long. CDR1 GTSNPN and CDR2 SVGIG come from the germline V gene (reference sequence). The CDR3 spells CAWSSGGGYTF. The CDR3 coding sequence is TGTGCCTGGAGTTCGGGGGGCGGCTACACCTTC.

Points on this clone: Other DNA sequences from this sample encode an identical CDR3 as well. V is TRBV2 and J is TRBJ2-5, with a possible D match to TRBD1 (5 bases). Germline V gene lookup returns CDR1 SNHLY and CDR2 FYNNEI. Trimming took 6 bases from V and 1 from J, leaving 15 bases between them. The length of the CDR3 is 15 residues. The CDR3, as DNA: TGTGCCAGCAGCCCAGGGCTCTCCTCCCAAGAGACCCAGTACTTC. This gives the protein CASSPGLSSQETQYF. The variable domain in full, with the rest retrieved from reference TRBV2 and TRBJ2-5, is EPEVTQTPSHQVTQMGQEVILRCVPISNHLYFYWYRQILGQKVEFLVSFYNNEISEKSEIFDDQFSVERPDGSNFTLKIRSTKLEDSAMYFCASSPGLSSQETQYFGPGTRLLVL.